The 31 T cell receptor beta chains below were found in one sample sequenced in a study of T cells and Merkel cell carcinoma outcomes. Sequenced by immunoSEQ multiplex PCR; TCRdb stores in-frame clones only, minus some. Of some 3,300 clones in the sample, over 75% were seen once. The specimen was tumor tissue from Merkel cell carcinoma. All receptors derive from a human donor with Merkel cell carcinoma.

About this clone itself: Germline and junction disagree at one end, which may indicate a read error. This chain joins TRBV7-7 and TRBJ2-5; D not certain. The CDR3 contains 14 residues. Germline CDR1 reads SSHAT; CDR2 reads FNYEAQ (reference sequence). The CDR3 DNA is TGTGCCAACAGCTCCGACTGGGCCCAAGAGACCCAGTACTTC. Its protein is CANSSDWAQETQYF.

V and J are TRBV5-1 and TRBJ2-7; D may be TRBD2 (5 bases). Germline-derived CDR1 and CDR2 are SGHRS and YFSETQ. This CDR3 contains 15 residues. The germline V and J ends were trimmed by 0 bases and 6 bases, with 16 bases remaining between them. CDR3 DNA sequence: TGCGCCAGCAGCTTGGGGTACCGGGGTTTTGGCGAGCAGTACTTC. Amino acids: CASSLGYRGFGEQYF. The variable domain in full, with the rest retrieved from reference TRBV5-1 and TRBJ2-7, is KAGVTQTPRYLIKTRGQQVTLSCSPISGHRSVSWYQQTPGQGLQFLFEYFSETQRNKGNFPGRFSGRQFSNSRSEMNVSTLELGDSALYLCASSLGYRGFGEQYFGPGTRLTVT.

This sequence joins TRBV18 and TRBJ1-4; D unresolved. Trimming cost V 3 bases and J 0 bases, with 5 bases left between them. Per the germline V gene, CDR1 is KGHSH and CDR2 is LQKENI. The CDR3 length is 14 residues. CDR3 nucleotides: TGTGCCAGCTCACCCGGGGCAACTAATGAAAAACTGTTTTTT. Amino acids: CASSPGATNEKLFF.

The chain uses TRBV5-5 and TRBJ1-6, with D hard to call. The CDR3 loop spans 15 amino acids. The germline V and J ends were trimmed by 4 bases and 8 bases, with 16 bases remaining between them. Germline V CDR1 and CDR2: SGHKS, YYEKEE (reference sequence). DNA for the CDR3: TGTGCCAGCAGCAAAGTGACTGGAGGATATTCACCCCTCCACTTT. Its translation is CASSKVTGGYSPLHF.

The V and J genes are TRBV6-5 and TRBJ2-7, with TRBD2 matching 8 bases. CDR3 length: 15 amino acids. Losses at the gene ends were 2 bases for V and 8 bases for J; bases not matched to a gene: 11. Germline CDR1 is MNHEY and CDR2 is SVGAGI. CDR3 in amino acids: CASSYLRGGYTKQYF. The CDR3 coding sequence is TGTGCCAGCAGTTACCTCCGGGGGGGCTATACGAAGCAGTACTTC.

This rearrangement joins TRBV6-6 to TRBJ2-7, with 11 nucleotides matching TRBD1. Germline CDR1 is MNHNY and CDR2 is SVGAGI (reference sequence). V shed 6 bases and J 4 bases; nucleotides not matched to a gene: 8. CDR3 length: 15 amino acids. CDR3 loop: CASSPGTGGKYEQYF. The CDR3 DNA reads TGTGCCAGCAGCCCCGGGACAGGGGGGAAGTACGAGCAGTACTTC.

The chain couples TRBV5-6 to TRBJ1-3; no definite D call. Germline-derived CDR1 and CDR2 are SGHDT and YYEEEE. The CDR3 is 13 residues long. V gave up 4 bases and J gave up 9 bases, with 14 bases separating them. The CDR3 spells CASSPRDSLTIYF. In nucleotides, the CDR3 is TGTGCCAGCAGCCCGAGAGATAGTCTCACCATATATTTT.

The chain joins TRBV7-9 to TRBJ2-3, with TRBD1 matching over 9 bases. Germline V gene sequence: CDR1 SEHNR, CDR2 FQNEAQ (reference sequence). The CDR3 runs 15 residues. V was pared by 8 bases and J by 1 base, with 7 bases of the junction left unmatched. This CDR3 is CASRDTGGGTDTQYF. CDR3 nucleotides: TGTGCCAGCCGAGATACAGGGGGCGGCACAGATACGCAGTATTTT.

The V gene is TRBV7-9, the J gene TRBJ2-3; no clear D. V lost 11 bases, J lost 3 bases, and 12 bases lay in between. Germline V CDR1 and CDR2: SEHNR, FQNEAQ (reference sequence). The CDR3 loop spans 12 amino acids. CDR3 in DNA: TGTGCCGGGATGATTGGGACAGATACGCAGTATTTT. It yields the protein CAGMIGTDTQYF.

By sample share, this clone is large (0.1 to 1%). The chain combines TRBV27 with TRBJ1-2, with 7 bases matching TRBD1. Germline V gives CDR1 MNHEY, CDR2 SMNVEV (reference sequence). V was clipped by 8 bases and J by 0 bases; unmatched bases: 6. CDR3 length: 14 amino acids. The CDR3 region is CASSTQGANYGYTF. The CDR3 DNA reads as TGTGCCAGCTCGACCCAGGGGGCTAACTATGGCTACACCTTC.

This chain joins TRBV6-5 and TRBJ1-5; 10 bases line up with TRBD1. Germline CDR1 MNHEY, CDR2 SVGAGI. The CDR3 runs 14 residues. V trimming: 5 bases; J trimming: 6 bases; junction bases outside the gene matches: 4. In DNA, the CDR3 is TGTGCCAGCAGTACCGGGACAGGGGTTCAGCCCCAGCATTTT. Translated, it gives CASSTGTGVQPQHF.

The chain links TRBV10-1 to TRBJ2-3; D might be TRBD2 (6 bases). The germline V gene has CDR1 WNHNN and CDR2 SYGVQD (reference sequence). The CDR3 covers 12 residues. V lost 6 bases and J lost 4, with 8 bases in between. This CDR3 reads CASSGGADTQYF. CDR3 in DNA: TGCGCCAGCAGCGGGGGTGCAGATACGCAGTATTTT.

V and J are TRBV27 and TRBJ2-7; 8 positions agree with TRBD1. The V gene end was trimmed by 4 bases and the J gene end by 1 base; junction bases not matched to a gene: 9. This CDR3 is built from 16 residues. The germline V gene has CDR1 MNHEY and CDR2 SMNVEV (reference sequence). As DNA, the CDR3 is TGTGCCAGCAGTTCCCGCGGAACAGGGGGGTCCTACGAGCAGTACTTC. This translates into CASSSRGTGGSYEQYF.

The chain has TRBV7-9 and TRBJ2-1, with D possibly TRBD1 on 6 matching bases. This CDR3 has 14 amino acids. The germline V gene has CDR1 SEHNR and CDR2 FQNEAQ (reference sequence). The V end lost 3 bases, the J end lost 6 bases, and 12 bases lay between the germline ends. The CDR3: CASSLEGQSNEQFF. CDR3 nucleotides: TGTGCCAGCAGCTTGGAAGGACAGTCCAATGAGCAGTTCTTC.

This chain joins TRBV15 and TRBJ2-6; D possibly uses TRBD1 or TRBD2 (5 bases each). Trimming cost V 5 bases and J 0 bases, with 11 bases left between them. The germline CDR1 and CDR2 sequences are LNHNV and YYDKDF (reference sequence). The CDR3 is 16 residues long. DNA of the CDR3: TGTGCCACCAGCCTGGGACGTTCCTCTGGGGCCAACGTCCTGACTTTC. Residues: CATSLGRSSGANVLTF.

This sequence joins TRBV5-5 and TRBJ1-2, with 7 bases identical to TRBD1. Germline lookup yields CDR1 SGHKS and CDR2 YYEKEE (reference sequence). V lost 4 bases to trimming and J lost 3 bases; unmatched junction nucleotides: 3. CDR3 length: 13 residues. Here the CDR3 reads CASSTGQYYGYTF. The CDR3 nucleotides read TGTGCCAGCAGCACGGGACAGTACTATGGCTACACCTTC.

This rearrangement joins TRBV7-9 to TRBJ1-4, with D hard to call. Germline lookup yields CDR1 SEHNR and CDR2 FQNEAQ (reference sequence). V gave up 1 base and J gave up 0 bases, with 9 bases separating them. CDR3 length equals 16 residues. CDR3 DNA sequence: TGTGCCAGCAGCTTAGGAGGGTTTGCAACTAATGAAAAACTGTTTTTT. It is translated as CASSLGGFATNEKLFF.

The sample holds one count of this clone. The chain links TRBV7-2 to TRBJ2-7; TRBD2 matches at 7 bases. There are 16 residues in the CDR3. The V gene end was trimmed by 2 bases and the J gene end by 2 bases; junction bases not matched to a gene: 9. Germline V gene sequence: CDR1 SGHTA, CDR2 FQGNSA. This chain's CDR3 is CASSLRVGGGTYEQYF. The CDR3, as DNA: TGTGCCAGCAGCTTAAGAGTGGGGGGGGGAACCTACGAGCAGTACTTC.

In this sample, this clone turned up a few times. Other nucleotide sequences in the sample specify the same CDR3. This chain links TRBV7-9 with TRBJ1-4; no clear D gene. CDR3 size: 15 residues. V was pared by 3 bases and J by 0 bases, with 8 bases between. Germline assignment: CDR1 SEHNR and CDR2 FQNEAQ (reference sequence). The CDR3 DNA is TGTGCCAGCAGCTTCCCCTCTACAACTAATGAAAAACTGTTTTTT. Protein sequence: CASSFPSTTNEKLFF.

This clone was detected a few times. This chain connects TRBV5-1 to TRBJ1-2; D not certain. CDR1 and CDR2 (germline): SGHRS, YFSETQ. V shed 3 bases and J shed 4 bases, with 4 bases lying between them. CDR3 size: 11 residues. CDR3 sequence: CASSSAYGYTF. The DNA of the CDR3 is TGCGCCAGCAGCTCCGCCTATGGCTACACCTTC.

The V call is TRBV7-9, the J call TRBJ2-3, with D perhaps TRBD1 (6 bases). The CDR3 is 15 residues long. Germline CDR1 is SEHNR and CDR2 is FQNEAQ (reference sequence). V shed 4 bases and J shed 4 bases, with 15 bases lying between them. The CDR3 spells CASSSYRDGADTQYF. CDR3 bases: TGTGCCAGCAGCTCCTACAGGGACGGAGCAGATACGCAGTATTTT.

The chain carries TRBV7-6 and TRBJ2-7; no firm D call. The V end lost 4 bases, the J end lost 4 bases, and 11 bases lay between the germline ends. The CDR3 loop spans 13 amino acids. The germline CDR1 and CDR2 sequences are SGHVS and FNYEAQ. CDR3 in amino acids: CASSSAQTYEQYF. The CDR3 DNA reads TGTGCCAGCAGCTCCGCTCAGACGTACGAGCAGTACTTC.

This chain uses TRBV20-1 with TRBJ2-5; D is unclear. Trimming took 7 bases from V and 5 from J, leaving 8 bases between them. This CDR3 contains 10 residues. The germline V gene has CDR1 DFQATT and CDR2 SNEGSKA (reference sequence). The CDR3 sequence is CSGSLETQYF. CDR3 in DNA: TGCAGTGGCTCGCTTGAGACCCAGTACTTC.

The chain employs TRBV5-8 and TRBJ1-1, with D hard to call. CDR3 size: 15 residues. CDR1 SGHTS and CDR2 YDEGEE come from the germline V gene. Trimming stripped 7 bases from V and 0 bases from J, with 16 bases between. CDR3 sequence (DNA): TGTGCCAGCTCATCGGACGCATCTCTGAACACTGAAGCTTTCTTT. Its protein is CASSSDASLNTEAFF.

V usage is TRBV7-9 and J usage is TRBJ1-5; D is possibly TRBD1 (5 bases). Germline-derived CDR1 and CDR2 are SEHNR and FQNEAQ (reference sequence). The V and J ends lost 1 base and 7 bases respectively, with 14 bases between them. The CDR3 sequence is 15 residues long. CDR3 in amino acids: CASSLDFQGGQPQHF. The CDR3 region has the DNA TGTGCCAGCAGCTTAGATTTCCAGGGTGGGCAGCCCCAGCATTTT.

The chain employs TRBV14 and TRBJ1-1, with D hard to call. The V gene lost 4 bases and the J gene lost 1 base, with 13 bases spanning the gap. The CDR3 is 15 amino acids. Looked up from germline, CDR1 is SGHDN and CDR2 is FVKESK. The CDR3 protein is CASSPHGRPNTEAFF. The CDR3 DNA reads TGTGCCAGCAGCCCCCACGGAAGGCCGAACACTGAAGCTTTCTTT.

This clone has just one count. The chain is built from TRBV10-2 and TRBJ2-3, with D possibly being TRBD1 (6 bases). The CDR3 is 14 residues long. CDR1 WSHSY and CDR2 SAAADI come from the germline V gene. Trimming took 6 bases from V and 0 from J, leaving 10 bases between them. Written as DNA, the CDR3 is TGCGCCAGCAGGACAGGCCCTAGCACAGATACGCAGTATTTT. Translation gives CASRTGPSTDTQYF.

This sequence joins TRBV28 and TRBJ2-2; 12 nucleotides match TRBD1. Germline V lookup: CDR1 MDHEN, CDR2 SYDVKM. Losses at the gene ends were 5 bases for V and 7 bases for J; bases not matched to a gene: 5. The CDR3 sequence is 15 residues long. CDR3 nucleotide sequence: TGTGCCAGCAGTCGGCGGGACAGGGGGCTCGGGGAGCTGTTTTTT. It encodes CASSRRDRGLGELFF.

The V call is TRBV6-6, the J call TRBJ2-3, with D maybe TRBD1 (6 bases). This CDR3 has 15 amino acids. The V end was cut by 2 bases, the J end by 4 bases, with 13 bases between. Germline CDR1 reads MNHNY; CDR2 reads SVGAGI (reference sequence). The CDR3 loop reads CASSYPGQGSDTQYF. The DNA for the CDR3 is TGTGCCAGCAGTTACCCAGGCCAGGGGTCAGATACGCAGTATTTT.

The rearrangement links TRBV7-9 to TRBJ2-1; 11 positions match TRBD2. V lost 4 bases, J lost 15 bases, and 8 bases stayed unmatched. Looked up from germline, CDR1 is SEHNR and CDR2 is FQNEAQ (reference sequence). The CDR3 runs 13 residues. The chain's CDR3 is CASSSRGSGGGFF. Here the CDR3 DNA reads TGTGCCAGCAGCTCCCGGGGTAGCGGGGGGGGGTTCTTC. The entire variable domain, with the rest obtained from reference TRBV7-9 and TRBJ2-1, is as follows: DTGVSQNPRHKITKRGQNVTFRCDPISEHNRLYWYRQTLGQGPEFLTYFQNEAQLEKSRLLSDRFSAERPKGSFSTLEIQRTEQGDSAMYLCASSSRGSGGGFFGPGTRLTVL.

This clone was found once. The chain combines TRBV10-2 with TRBJ2-1; the D is unclear. The V and J ends lost 10 bases and 0 bases respectively, with 7 bases between them. The CDR3 length is 12 residues. CDR1 and CDR2 from the germline V gene are WSHSY and SAAADI. The CDR3 spells CANSASYNEQFF. CDR3 nucleotides: TGCGCCAATTCGGCCTCCTACAATGAGCAGTTCTTC.